The 26 T cell receptor beta chains reported below all come from one sample, sequenced in a study of blood T cell repertoires in COVID-19. The protocol was immunoSEQ multiplex PCR, while the TCRdb copy is restricted to in-frame clones and leaves out a portion. The table records about 180,000 clones, 75% to 80% of them present only once. What was sequenced was peripheral blood. The receptor set was obtained from a woman between 65 and 79 years old with acute or convalescent COVID-19.

Here the CDR3 DNA reads TGTGCCAGCAGTGAAGAGCTACTCTCACGGGACTACGAGCAGTACTTC. It codes for CASSEELLSRDYEQYF. The chain links TRBV6-1 to TRBJ2-7; tentative D call: TRBD2 (5 bases). There are 16 residues in the CDR3. Germline V gives CDR1 MNHNS, CDR2 SASEGT. V lost 1 base and J 3 bases, leaving 16 bases between the germline ends.

DNA for the CDR3: TGCGCCAGCAGCTTGCAGGAGGGAACCATATATGGCTACACCTTC. The encoded protein is CASSLQEGTIYGYTF. The rearrangement links TRBV5-1 to TRBJ1-2; D call uncertain. Between the trimmed V and J ends, which lost 1 base and 5 bases, there was a span of 15 bases. The CDR3 has 15 amino acids. From germline, CDR1 is SGHRS and CDR2 YFSETQ.

This clone was observed a few times. The J gene is TRBJ1-2, the V gene TRBV28; 9 nucleotides align to TRBD1. The germline V gene has CDR1 MDHEN and CDR2 SYDVKM. Losses at the gene ends were 7 bases for V and 4 bases for J; bases not matched to a gene: 4. The CDR3 totals 13 residues. The CDR3 nucleotides are TGTGCCAGCAACACAGGGGGCCTCTATGGCTACACCTTC. Amino acid sequence: CASNTGGLYGYTF.

The chain carries TRBV7-2 and TRBJ1-1; possible D gene TRBD1, 5 bases. Trimming shortened V by 10 bases and J by 3 bases, and 15 bases separated the two germline ends. The germline CDR1 and CDR2 sequences are SGHTA and FQGNSA. The length of the CDR3 is 13 residues. The CDR3 sequence is CATHRGGDTEAFF. In nucleotides, the CDR3 is TGTGCCACCCACCGGGGAGGGGACACTGAAGCTTTCTTT.

The chain links TRBV28 to TRBJ2-1; D remains ambiguous. Per germline, CDR1 MDHEN and CDR2 SYDVKM. The ends were cut back, 7 bases at V and 0 bases at J, with 16 bases in the middle. This CDR3 is built from 16 residues. The DNA of the CDR3 is TGTGCCAGCACCCAGGTTGGATTAAGCTCCTACAATGAGCAGTTCTTC. Translated, it gives CASTQVGLSSYNEQFF.

This chain connects TRBV5-4 to TRBJ2-4; 8 bases align to TRBD1. CDR3 length: 16 residues. The V segment lost 6 bases and the J segment 1 base; nucleotides outside the gene matches: 9. Germline V gene data show CDR1 as SGHNT and CDR2 as YYREEE (reference sequence). The CDR3 DNA follows: TGTGCCAGCACCCAGCAGGGGGCCTTGGCCAAAAACATTCAGTACTTC. Its translation is CASTQQGALAKNIQYF. The whole variable domain, filled in from reference TRBV5-4 and TRBJ2-4, reads ETGVTQSPTHLIKTRGQQVTLRCSSQSGHNTVSWYQQALGQGPQFIFQYYREEENGRGNFPPRFSGLQFPNYSSELNVNALELDDSALYLCASTQQGALAKNIQYFGAGTRLSVL.

J is TRBJ2-5 and V is TRBV5-1; 8 nucleotides line up with TRBD1. The J segment lost 4 bases and the V segment lost 1 base, leaving 6 bases of the junction unmatched. Germline V CDR1 and CDR2: SGHRS, YFSETQ. The CDR3 is 15 amino acids. CDR3 protein: CASSLPQGARETQYF. The CDR3 region has the DNA TGCGCCAGCAGCTTGCCCCAGGGGGCCCGAGAGACCCAGTACTTC.

The chain links TRBV11-2 to TRBJ2-5, with D maybe TRBD2 (6 bases). The CDR3 has 15 residues. Trimming stripped 7 bases from V and 0 bases from J, with 15 bases between. Germline CDR1 SGHAT, CDR2 FQNNGV. CDR3 nucleotides: TGTGCCAGCAAGTCCAGCGGGTACTACCAAGAGACCCAGTACTTC. This translates into CASKSSGYYQETQYF. Based on the CDR3 plus reference TRBV11-2 and TRBJ2-5, the full variable domain is EAGVAQSPRYKIIEKRQSVAFWCNPISGHATLYWYQQILGQGPKLLIQFQNNGVVDDSQLPKDRFSAERLKGVDSTLKIQPAKLEDSAVYLCASKSSGYYQETQYFGPGTRLLVL.

The chain has TRBV12-1 and TRBJ2-5; the table's D call, TRBD2, has no DNA check behind it. TRBV12-1 corresponds to a pseudogene. CDR3 length equals 20 residues. The DNA of the CDR3 is TGTGCCAGCAGGAATGCAGGACTAGCGGGAGTTCGGGGGCGGCAAGAGACCCAGTACTTC. The encoded protein is CASRNAGLAGVRGRQETQYF.

The V gene is TRBV24-1, the J gene TRBJ1-5; D is uncertain. Per germline, CDR1 KGHDR and CDR2 SFDVKD. The CDR3 covers 13 residues. The V gene lost 4 bases and the J gene lost 7 bases, with 10 bases spanning the gap. The CDR3 loop is CATSETGRQPQHF. CDR3 in DNA: TGTGCCACCAGTGAAACGGGAAGGCAGCCCCAGCATTTT.

This chain uses TRBV20-1 with TRBJ1-2; a weak D match, TRBD1 (5 bases). The germline V gene has CDR1 DFQATT and CDR2 SNEGSKA (reference sequence). Trimming pared 5 bases from V and 6 bases from J, leaving 10 bases between. This CDR3 is 11 amino acids long. The CDR3 DNA sequence: TGCAGTGCTGGGACGGGAGATGGCTACACCTTC. Encoded protein: CSAGTGDGYTF.

This chain connects TRBV10-1 to TRBJ2-1, with 9 bases lining up with TRBD1. Germline assignment: CDR1 WNHNN and CDR2 SYGVQD (reference sequence). This CDR3 comprises 11 residues. Germline trimming cut 8 bases from V and 9 bases from J; bases unmatched to any gene: 2. The CDR3 loop reads CASGTGFEQFF. The CDR3 DNA follows: TGCGCCAGCGGGACAGGGTTTGAGCAGTTCTTC.

This sequence joins TRBV6-6 and TRBJ1-1; TRBD1 matches at 7 bases. V shed 6 bases and J 6 bases; nucleotides not matched to a gene: 13. This CDR3 region has 15 residues. CDR1 is MNHNY, CDR2 SVGAGI, per germline (reference sequence). In DNA, the CDR3 is TGTGCCAGCAGCGAGGTGACAGGGACGGGTTCTGAAGCTTTCTTT. It specifies CASSEVTGTGSEAFF.

The rearrangement uses TRBV5-6 and TRBJ1-2; tentatively, D is TRBD1 (6 bases). Germline CDR1 is SGHDT and CDR2 is YYEEEE. The V end lost 2 bases, the J end lost 6 bases, and 17 bases lay between the germline ends. The CDR3 sequence is 15 residues long. Here the CDR3 reads CASSFGLQGGHGYTF. CDR3 sequence (DNA): TGTGCCAGCAGCTTCGGGCTACAGGGTGGGCATGGCTACACCTTC.

The CDR3 reads CASSPYRTSGADSTDTQYF. The CDR3 DNA follows: TGTGCCAGCTCACCCTATCGGACTAGCGGAGCCGATAGCACAGATACGCAGTATTTT. The chain has TRBV18 and TRBJ2-3, with TRBD2 identical over 10 bases. The ends lost 3 bases at V and 0 bases at J; junction bases unmatched: 12. Germline CDR1 is KGHSH and CDR2 is LQKENI. The CDR3 runs to 19 residues.

The table lists this clone with a count of one. The V gene is TRBV7-3, the J gene TRBJ1-3; maybe TRBD1 (5 bases). This CDR3 is built from 17 residues. Germline V CDR1 and CDR2: SGHTA, FQGTGA. The ends were cut back, 2 bases at V and 0 bases at J, with 14 bases in the middle. For the CDR3, the DNA is TGTGCCAGCAGCTTAGGACCGGGACTCAGCTCTGGAAACACCATATATTTT. It encodes CASSLGPGLSSGNTIYF.

This clone was detected once. The chain links TRBV5-4 to TRBJ2-7, with D maybe TRBD2 (6 bases). CDR1 is SGHNT, CDR2 YYREEE, per germline (reference sequence). Trimming removed 0 bases from V and 2 bases from J, with 15 bases in between. The CDR3 loop spans 16 amino acids. Here the CDR3 reads CASSLGGRGATYEQYF. CDR3 nucleotides: TGTGCCAGCAGCTTGGGTGGGCGCGGGGCGACCTACGAGCAGTACTTC.

This clone was counted once. This chain links TRBV5-1 with TRBJ2-5; 7 bases agree with TRBD1. The CDR3 sequence is 14 residues long. V shed 2 bases and J 5 bases; nucleotides not matched to a gene: 6. The germline gives CDR1 SGHRS, CDR2 YFSETQ. The CDR3 sequence: CASSFSTGTETQYF. In DNA form, the CDR3 reads TGCGCCAGCAGCTTTTCGACAGGGACGGAGACCCAGTACTTC. Combining the CDR3 with reference TRBV5-1 and TRBJ2-5 gives the whole variable domain KAGVTQTPRYLIKTRGQQVTLSCSPISGHRSVSWYQQTPGQGLQFLFEYFSETQRNKGNFPGRFSGRQFSNSRSEMNVSTLELGDSALYLCASSFSTGTETQYFGPGTRLLVL.

This chain joins TRBV5-1 and TRBJ2-7, with TRBD1 matching over 12 bases. J gave up 5 bases and V 4 bases, and 4 bases lay outside the gene matches. The germline gives CDR1 SGHRS, CDR2 YFSETQ. The CDR3 runs 14 residues. CDR3 DNA: TGCGCCAGCAGCCCCGGGACAGGGGGCGACGAGCAGTACTTC. Translating it yields CASSPGTGGDEQYF.

V and J are TRBV6-4 and TRBJ2-7; TRBD2 agrees at 7 bases. The V gene end was trimmed by 0 bases and the J gene end by 3 bases; junction bases not matched to a gene: 5. The CDR3 has 15 amino acids. Per the germline V gene, CDR1 is MRHNA and CDR2 is SNTAGT. The CDR3 region is CASSDSAGFSYEQYF. CDR3 DNA sequence: TGTGCCAGCAGTGACTCAGCGGGATTCAGCTACGAGCAGTACTTC.

The chain uses TRBV9 and TRBJ2-1; TRBD2 might be the D (6 bases). Germline V gene sequence: CDR1 SGDLS, CDR2 YYNGEE. The CDR3 has 13 amino acids. Trimming pared 4 bases from V and 15 bases from J, leaving 20 bases between. The CDR3 here is CASSLFPGERRFF. DNA for the CDR3: TGTGCCAGCAGCCTCTTTCCGGGGGAACGGCGGTTCTTC.

The chain couples TRBV5-1 to TRBJ2-2, with D maybe TRBD1 (6 bases). The V and J ends lost 4 bases and 5 bases respectively, with 18 bases between them. The germline CDR1 and CDR2 sequences are SGHRS and YFSETQ. This CDR3 has 16 residues. The DNA of the CDR3 is TGCGCCAGCAGCCCGGTCGTGGGACAAAGTACCGGGGAGCTGTTTTTT. Its protein is CASSPVVGQSTGELFF.

In this sample, this clone turned up once. V is TRBV7-8 and J is TRBJ1-1; TRBD1 matches at 7 bases. CDR1 is SGHVS and CDR2 is FQNEAQ in the germline V gene. The V segment lost 5 bases and the J segment 1 base; nucleotides outside the gene matches: 7. CDR3 length: 15 amino acids. In nucleotides, the CDR3 is TGTGCCAGCAGCCATCCGGGACAGCAGAACACTGAAGCTTTCTTT. Residues: CASSHPGQQNTEAFF. The full variable domain, with the rest looked up from reference TRBV7-8 and TRBJ1-1, is GAGVSQSPRYKVAKRGQDVALRCDPISGHVSLFWYQQALGQGPEFLTYFQNEAQLDKSGLPSDRFFAERPEGSVSTLKIQRTQQEDSAVYLCASSHPGQQNTEAFFGQGTRLTVV.

This chain links TRBV12-3 or TRBV12-4 with TRBJ1-6; possibly TRBD1 for D (6 bases). CDR3 size: 13 residues. The V end lost 5 bases, the J end lost 12 bases, and 14 bases lay between the germline ends. In nucleotides, the CDR3 is TGTGCCAGCAGTGCCGCAGGGGTCGGACCCCTCCACTTT. Its protein is CASSAAGVGPLHF.

This clone was found a few times. The J gene is TRBJ2-1, the V gene TRBV12-5; D not resolved. The CDR3 has 12 amino acids. Trimming cost V 1 base and J 10 bases, with 8 bases left between them. CDR1 is LGHNT and CDR2 is FRNRAP in the germline V gene. The DNA for the CDR3 is TGTGCTAGTGGTTTGGGGGTGGGCGAGCAGTTCTTC. Its translation: CASGLGVGEQFF.

This rearrangement joins TRBV6-5 to TRBJ2-1; 7 bases are shared with TRBD1. Germline CDR1 is MNHEY and CDR2 is SVGAGI. Trimming at V came to 6 bases and at J to 4 bases, leaving 9 bases not matched to a gene. This CDR3 is 15 amino acids long. This chain's CDR3 is CASRRGQLSYNEQFF. The CDR3 nucleotides read TGTGCCAGCAGACGGGGACAGCTATCTTACAATGAGCAGTTCTTC.